The clone carrying this TCR beta chain turned up a few times. Original methodology: Reference gene primer amplification in the assay estimated nucleated cell counts. Assay used: immunoSEQ multiplex PCR; TCRdb lists only in-frame clones, some missing. From that table come the V and J calls and clone size; the DNA was used to work out D and trimming. The sample holds 110,000 to 150,000 clones, roughly 88% seen once. These data belong to a study of blood T cell repertoires in COVID-19. This CDR3 comprises 16 residues. Trimming took 4 bases from V and 4 from J; bases not matched to a gene: 8. The germline CDR1 and CDR2 sequences are SGHRS and YFSETQ.

The specimen sequenced was peripheral blood. V gene TRBV5-1 combines with J gene TRBJ2-2; 9 bases line up with TRBD1. This clonotype was sampled from a woman between 55 and 75 years old with acute or convalescent COVID-19. CDR3 protein: CASSVGQGRLTGELFF. CDR3 nucleotides: TGCGCCAGCAGCGTCGGACAGGGGCGGCTCACCGGGGAGCTGTTTTTT.